Following are 18 T cell receptor beta chains from one sample sequenced in a study of beta chain features in type 1 diabetes. Isolated RNA was reverse transcribed in full, so expressed TCRB transcripts were sequenced. This table comes from immunoSEQ multiplex PCR, and its TCRdb copy is limited to in-frame clones, with some not included. The table has 500,000 to 700,000 clones, roughly 15% seen once; the top ten hold about 0.087%. Specimen: naive CD4+ T cells from blood. These receptors all stem from a man aged 18 to 35 in good health.

This clone was found a few times. The chain has TRBV7-2 and TRBJ2-3; 8 bases map to TRBD1. The V gene's germline CDR1 is SGHTA and CDR2 FQGNSA. This CDR3 contains 13 residues. V was pared by 5 bases and J by 9 bases, with 7 bases of the junction left unmatched. CDR3 nucleotides: TGTGCCAGCAGCCCCGACAGGGGATCAACGCAGTATTTT. Amino acids: CASSPDRGSTQYF.

The sample holds a few counts of this clone. The chain combines TRBV5-1 with TRBJ2-1, with D tentatively TRBD1 (6 bases). CDR1 and CDR2 from the germline V gene are SGHRS and YFSETQ. This CDR3 region has 13 residues. The V end was cut by 5 bases, the J end by 2 bases, with 8 bases between. CDR3: CASSTGTYNEQFF. The CDR3 DNA sequence: TGCGCCAGCAGTACAGGGACCTACAATGAGCAGTTCTTC.

J is TRBJ1-5 and V is TRBV28, with 10 nucleotides matching TRBD1. Per the germline V gene, CDR1 is MDHEN and CDR2 is SYDVKM. With 8 bases clipped from V and 4 bases from J, the junction kept 8 bases outside the gene matches. This CDR3 has 15 amino acids. CDR3 residues: CASGAEGQGNQPQHF. For the CDR3, the DNA is TGTGCCAGCGGTGCCGAGGGACAGGGGAATCAGCCCCAGCATTTT. The variable domain in full, completed from reference TRBV28 and TRBJ1-5, reads DVKVTQSSRYLVKRTGEKVFLECVQDMDHENMFWYRQDPGLGLRLIYFSYDVKMKEKGDIPEGYSVSREKKERFSLILESASTNQTSMYLCASGAEGQGNQPQHFGDGTRLSIL.

The CDR3 DNA reads TGTGCCAGTAGTACCCAGAACACAGATACGCAGTATTTT. Protein: CASSTQNTDTQYF. V gene TRBV19 combines with J gene TRBJ2-3; D gene unclear. The V end lost 4 bases, the J end lost 2 bases, and 7 bases lay between the germline ends. Per germline, CDR1 LNHDA and CDR2 SQIVND (reference sequence). The CDR3 runs to 13 residues.

The V and J genes are TRBV15 and TRBJ1-5; 8 bases agree with TRBD1. Germline CDR1 is LNHNV and CDR2 is YYDKDF (reference sequence). The CDR3 covers 15 residues. Unmatched junction bases numbered 3, after V lost 1 base and J lost 4 bases. The DNA of the CDR3 is TGTGCCACCAGCAGAGTGGACAGGGATAATCAGCCCCAGCATTTT. It yields the protein CATSRVDRDNQPQHF.

This clone was seen a handful of times. The chain uses TRBV2 and TRBJ1-2; 9 bases are a match to TRBD1. The V gene's germline CDR1 is SNHLY and CDR2 FYNNEI. The trim removed 6 bases at V and 4 bases at J, leaving 6 bases unmatched. CDR3 length equals 14 residues. CDR3 DNA: TGTGCCAGCAGGGGACAGGGATCATTCTATGGCTACACCTTC. It codes for CASRGQGSFYGYTF.

V and J are TRBV7-2 and TRBJ2-7; D possibly corresponds to TRBD1 (6 bases). CDR1 is SGHTA and CDR2 is FQGNSA in the germline V gene. V was trimmed by 5 bases and J by 0 bases, leaving 14 bases between them. The CDR3 totals 15 residues. The CDR3: CASSTTGFTSYEQYF. The CDR3 DNA reads as TGTGCCAGCAGCACGACAGGATTCACCTCCTACGAGCAGTACTTC.

This clone was counted a few times. This sequence joins TRBV29-1 and TRBJ2-2; the D gene is possibly TRBD1 (6 bases). The germline V gene encodes CDR1 SQVTM and CDR2 ANQGSEA. This CDR3 spans 15 amino acids. V gave up 1 base and J gave up 5 bases, with 14 bases separating them. The CDR3 coding sequence is TGCAGCGTTGAAGTGTCGCAGGGGATAACCGGGGAGCTGTTTTTT. Translating gives CSVEVSQGITGELFF.

The chain is built from TRBV7-2 and TRBJ1-1, with 8 bases fitting TRBD1. The V gene's germline CDR1 is SGHTA and CDR2 FQGNSA. Trimming cost V 0 bases and J 3 bases; bases outside gene matches: 9. The CDR3 has 17 residues. The CDR3 loop reads CASSLARAGGYYTEAFF. The CDR3 DNA is TGTGCCAGCAGCTTAGCGCGGGCAGGGGGCTACTACACTGAAGCTTTCTTT.

V is TRBV27 and J is TRBJ1-2; D not certain. The CDR3 is 17 amino acids. Trimming left V 7 bases short and J 5 bases short, with 26 bases between. The germline gives CDR1 MNHEY, CDR2 SMNVEV (reference sequence). CDR3 coding DNA: TGTGCCAGCACCTCTTCCTCCCGCGGACTGTTTTATTATGGCTACACCTTC. Residues: CASTSSSRGLFYYGYTF.

This rearrangement joins TRBV4-1 to TRBJ1-1; D unclear. Trimming removed 4 bases at V and 2 bases at J, with 17 bases between. The CDR3 runs to 16 residues. Looked up from germline, CDR1 is MGHRA and CDR2 is YSYEKL. This CDR3 reads CASSLRRPELNTEAFF. CDR3 nucleotide sequence: TGCGCCAGCAGCCTACGAAGGCCTGAACTCAACACTGAAGCTTTCTTT.

This clone was detected only a few times. V and J are TRBV5-1 and TRBJ2-1, with 7 bases matching TRBD1. J lost 0 bases, V lost 2 bases, and 5 bases had no gene match. From germline, CDR1 is SGHRS and CDR2 YFSETQ. CDR3 length: 16 residues. The DNA for the CDR3 is TGCGCCAGCAGCTTCAGGACAGGCAGCTCCTACAATGAGCAGTTCTTC. Protein sequence: CASSFRTGSSYNEQFF.

This clone was observed a few times. The V gene is TRBV7-2, the J gene TRBJ2-7, with D tentatively TRBD1 (6 bases). CDR1 is SGHTA and CDR2 is FQGNSA in the germline V gene. This CDR3 region has 13 residues. The ends were cut back, 2 bases at V and 4 bases at J, with 9 bases in the middle. CDR3 sequence (DNA): TGTGCCAGCAGCTTACAGGGGAATTACGAGCAGTACTTC. Encoded protein: CASSLQGNYEQYF. Full variable domain (remainder filled in from reference TRBV7-2 and TRBJ2-7): GAGVSQSPSNKVTEKGKDVELRCDPISGHTALYWYRQSLGQGLEFLIYFQGNSAPDKSGLPSDRFSAERTGGSVSTLTIQRTQQEDSAVYLCASSLQGNYEQYFGPGTRLTVT.

This clone was counted only a few times. This rearrangement joins TRBV15 to TRBJ2-5; possibly TRBD1 for D (5 bases). V gave up 2 bases and J gave up 5 bases, with 12 bases separating them. This CDR3 comprises 14 residues. The germline V gene encodes CDR1 LNHNV and CDR2 YYDKDF (reference sequence). The CDR3 loop is CATSRPRVGETQYF. DNA for the CDR3: TGTGCCACCAGCAGACCCAGGGTTGGGGAGACCCAGTACTTC.

This clone was found a few times. This chain joins TRBV5-1 and TRBJ2-5, with D uncertain. This CDR3 comprises 14 residues. The V and J ends lost 2 bases and 3 bases respectively, with 11 bases between them. CDR1 and CDR2 (germline): SGHRS, YFSETQ. CDR3 coding DNA: TGCGCCAGCAGCTTACTAACATCGAAAGAGACCCAGTACTTC. It is translated as CASSLLTSKETQYF.

This chain uses TRBV11-2 with TRBJ1-2; TRBD1 agrees at 7 bases. In germline, CDR1 is SGHAT, CDR2 FQNNGV. The CDR3 consists of 15 residues. Trimming at V came to 5 bases and at J to 4 bases, leaving 10 bases not matched to a gene. CDR3 nucleotide sequence: TGTGCCAGCAGCCCCCAAGGGGGCTCCTCCTATGGCTACACCTTC. Translated: CASSPQGGSSYGYTF.

This clone showed up just a few times. CDR3 in DNA: TGTGCCAGCAGGGTAACCCGGGACAGCTCGGGGCAGTACTTC. Translation: CASRVTRDSSGQYF. The V and J genes are TRBV6-1 and TRBJ2-7; 7 bases are shared with TRBD1. CDR3 length: 14 residues. V was clipped by 6 bases and J by 9 bases; unmatched bases: 14. The germline gives CDR1 MNHNS, CDR2 SASEGT.

The chain recombines TRBV10-1 with TRBJ2-4; possible D gene TRBD1, 5 bases. Germline-derived CDR1 and CDR2 are WNHNN and SYGVQD (reference sequence). The CDR3 contains 17 residues. V shed 6 bases and J shed 0 bases, with 18 bases lying between them. The CDR3 coding sequence is TGCGCCAGCAGCGCCCCTGGACATCTACTAGCCAAAAACATTCAGTACTTC. Translated: CASSAPGHLLAKNIQYF.